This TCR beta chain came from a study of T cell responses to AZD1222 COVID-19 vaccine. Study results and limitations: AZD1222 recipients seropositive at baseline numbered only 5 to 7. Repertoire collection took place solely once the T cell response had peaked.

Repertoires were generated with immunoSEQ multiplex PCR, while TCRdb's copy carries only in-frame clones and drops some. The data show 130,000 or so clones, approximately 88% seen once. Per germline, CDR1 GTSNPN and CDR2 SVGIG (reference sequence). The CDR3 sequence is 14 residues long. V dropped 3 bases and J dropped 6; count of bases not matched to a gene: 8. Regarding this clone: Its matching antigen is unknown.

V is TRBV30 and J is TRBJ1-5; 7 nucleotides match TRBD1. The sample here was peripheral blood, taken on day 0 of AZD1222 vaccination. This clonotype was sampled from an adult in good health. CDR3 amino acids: CAWSAQGVGQPQHF. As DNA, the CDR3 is TGTGCCTGGAGCGCTCAGGGGGTAGGTCAGCCCCAGCATTTT.